This T cell receptor beta chain comes out of a study of blood T cell repertoires in COVID-19. Study-wide context: From the United States, Italy and Spain came samples of acute and convalescent COVID-19. The cDNA or gDNA used as material had been derived from T cells, B-cell-depleted T cells, or PBMCs.

Study processing details: Estimated nucleated cell counts came from reference gene primer amplification. Method: immunoSEQ multiplex PCR; TCRdb's copy keeps in-frame clones and lacks some. V and J calls and clone size are those listed in that table; D and trimming were worked out from the DNA. This sample has about 270,000 clones, with about 89% found just once. CDR3 size: 14 residues. V lost 5 bases and J 4 bases, leaving 15 bases between the germline ends. CDR1 and CDR2 (germline): MDHEN, SYDVKM. This TCR was recovered from a woman between 45 and 65 years old with acute or convalescent COVID-19. V is TRBV28 and J is TRBJ2-7; maybe TRBD2 (6 bases). The sample comprised peripheral blood. The CDR3 DNA sequence: TGTGCCAGCAGTCCCAGCGCGAGCGGGTACGAGCAGTACTTC. Its protein product is CASSPSASGYEQYF. Based on the CDR3 plus reference TRBV28 and TRBJ2-7, the full variable domain is DVKVTQSSRYLVKRTGEKVFLECVQDMDHENMFWYRQDPGLGLRLIYFSYDVKMKEKGDIPEGYSVSREKKERFSLILESASTNQTSMYLCASSPSASGYEQYFGPGTRLTVT.